A single sample is the source of the 18 T cell receptor beta chains below, sequenced in a study of blood T cell repertoires in COVID-19. Clones were sequenced by immunoSEQ multiplex PCR, and TCRdb holds only the in-frame ones, with some missing. The sample includes 130,000 to 150,000 clones, 70% to 85% of them seen just once. The sample taken for sequencing was peripheral blood. Receptors originate from a man aged 55 to 70 with active or convalescent COVID-19.

The chain carries TRBV27 and TRBJ2-7; 9 nucleotides line up with TRBD1. CDR1 MNHEY and CDR2 SMNVEV come from the germline V gene (reference sequence). Trimming at V came to 6 bases and at J to 0 bases, leaving 6 bases not matched to a gene. The CDR3 runs to 15 residues. The CDR3 protein is CASSPDRGSSYEQYV. The CDR3 DNA reads as TGTGCCAGCAGCCCCGACAGGGGGAGCTCCTACGAGCAGTACGTC.

The chain combines TRBV2 with TRBJ1-1, with TRBD1 matching over 9 bases. This CDR3 contains 15 residues. Germline CDR1 reads SNHLY; CDR2 reads FYNNEI. V dropped 7 bases and J dropped 4; count of bases not matched to a gene: 10. The CDR3 DNA sequence: TGTGCCAGCACCTCCCGGGACAGGGACCTCACTGAAGCTTTCTTT. This gives the protein CASTSRDRDLTEAFF.

The chain couples TRBV11-3 to TRBJ1-2, with D perhaps matching TRBD1 (5 bases). CDR3 size: 15 residues. CDR1 SGHNT and CDR2 YENEEA come from the germline V gene. Trimming took off 5 bases at V and 2 bases at J, with 15 bases between the two ends. This chain's CDR3 is CASSPKPRGNYGYTF. CDR3 nucleotide sequence: TGTGCCAGCAGCCCCAAGCCCCGGGGGAACTATGGCTACACCTTC.

The rearrangement uses TRBV4-3 and TRBJ1-2, with 9 bases fitting TRBD1. V trimming: 5 bases; J trimming: 3 bases; junction bases outside the gene matches: 7. Germline CDR1 LGHNA, CDR2 YSLEER. The CDR3 totals 15 residues. The CDR3 sequence is CASSFRDREYYGYTF. The CDR3 nucleotides are TGCGCCAGCAGCTTCCGGGACAGGGAGTACTATGGCTACACCTTC.

The chain carries TRBV6-5 and TRBJ1-2; 8 nucleotides align to TRBD1. The V and J ends lost 5 bases and 4 bases, in that order; junction bases with no gene match: 6. CDR3 length: 14 residues. Germline CDR1 MNHEY, CDR2 SVGAGI. CDR3 amino acids: CASSMTGEAYGYTF. CDR3 DNA sequence: TGTGCCAGCAGTATGACAGGGGAGGCCTATGGCTACACCTTC.

On this clone itself: This same CDR3 is encoded by further DNA sequences in the sample. The chain joins TRBV9 to TRBJ1-1; TRBD1 matches at 8 bases. The CDR3 is 15 residues long. In germline, CDR1 is SGDLS, CDR2 YYNGEE. Losses at the gene ends were 0 bases for V and 1 base for J; bases not matched to a gene: 2. DNA for the CDR3: TGTGCCAGCAGCGTAGACGGACAGGGGAACACTGAAGCTTTCTTT. Residues: CASSVDGQGNTEAFF.

This chain connects TRBV4-3 to TRBJ2-2; TRBD2 aligns across 11 bases. Germline V lookup: CDR1 LGHNA, CDR2 YSLEER. The CDR3 loop spans 16 amino acids. Trimming cost V 3 bases and J 7 bases; bases outside gene matches: 7. CDR3 sequence reads: CASSQSLGLAGGELFF. The CDR3 DNA reads as TGCGCCAGCAGCCAGTCTCTAGGACTAGCGGGCGGGGAGCTGTTTTTT.

CDR3 bases: TGTGCCACCAGTGACCCGGGACAGAGTCAGCCCCAGCATTTT. As protein: CATSDPGQSQPQHF. This chain links TRBV24-1 with TRBJ1-5, with TRBD1 matching 7 bases. The germline V gene encodes CDR1 KGHDR and CDR2 SFDVKD. With 4 bases clipped from V and 6 bases from J, the junction kept 5 bases outside the gene matches. CDR3 length: 14 amino acids.

This clone was seen just once. This chain links TRBV10-2 with TRBJ1-1, with 7 bases that match TRBD1. This CDR3 comprises 14 residues. The germline V gene has CDR1 WSHSY and CDR2 SAAADI. Trimming removed 4 bases from V and 0 bases from J; junction bases left unmatched: 2. CDR3 coding DNA: TGCGCCAGCAGTGCGGGACAGTTGAACACTGAAGCTTTCTTT. It translates to CASSAGQLNTEAFF.

V is TRBV6-5 and J is TRBJ2-1; 9 nucleotides align to TRBD2. Germline V lookup: CDR1 MNHEY, CDR2 SVGAGI. J was trimmed by 1 base and V by 8 bases; bases with no gene match: 3. CDR3 length equals 14 residues. The DNA of the CDR3 is TGTGCCAGCGGCGGGGGGGCATCCTACAATGAGCAGTTCTTC. Amino acids: CASGGGASYNEQFF.

This clone came up a few times. The chain recombines TRBV4-1 with TRBJ2-1, with D perhaps TRBD2 (6 bases). The CDR3 has 17 residues. CDR1 and CDR2 from the germline V gene are MGHRA and YSYEKL. Between the trimmed V and J ends, which lost 3 bases and 0 bases, there was a span of 15 bases. DNA for the CDR3: TGCGCCAGCAGCCAGCAGGGAGGACTTTCCTCCTACAATGAGCAGTTCTTC. Protein sequence: CASSQQGGLSSYNEQFF.

The chain combines TRBV18 with TRBJ1-3, with TRBD1 identical over 7 bases. V was clipped by 0 bases and J by 4 bases; unmatched bases: 6. The CDR3 extends over 16 amino acids. Germline V lookup: CDR1 KGHSH, CDR2 LQKENI. DNA of the CDR3: TGTGCCAGCTCACCACCGGGACAGTTTTCAGGAAACACCATATATTTT. This codes for CASSPPGQFSGNTIYF.

The genes are TRBV5-1 and TRBJ2-3; 11 bases are shared with TRBD2. V gave up 0 bases and J gave up 6 bases; unmatched junction bases: 6. Germline V lookup: CDR1 SGHRS, CDR2 YFSETQ. The CDR3 has 16 amino acids. The CDR3 protein is CASSLGLAGPSDTQYF. The CDR3 DNA is TGCGCCAGCAGCTTGGGACTAGCGGGACCCTCCGATACGCAGTATTTT.

The chain links TRBV27 to TRBJ1-1, with 7 bases matching TRBD1. The V and J ends lost 3 bases and 3 bases, in that order; junction bases with no gene match: 4. Germline values: CDR1 MNHEY, CDR2 SMNVEV (reference sequence). The CDR3 contains 14 residues. CDR3 amino acids: CASSFSTGYTEAFF. In DNA form, the CDR3 reads TGTGCCAGCAGTTTTTCGACAGGGTACACTGAAGCTTTCTTT.

The CDR3 sequence is CASSSLPREYNQPQHF. The CDR3 nucleotides are TGTGCCAGTAGTTCCCTCCCTCGGGAGTACAATCAGCCCCAGCATTTT. The V call is TRBV19, the J call TRBJ1-5; D is ambiguous. The CDR3 is 16 amino acids. V was clipped by 5 bases and J by 3 bases, with 17 bases between them. Germline V gives CDR1 LNHDA, CDR2 SQIVND (reference sequence).

This clone was found once. V usage is TRBV5-6 and J usage is TRBJ1-1, with 7 bases fitting TRBD1. The germline gives CDR1 SGHDT, CDR2 YYEEEE. With 0 bases clipped from V and 4 bases from J, the junction kept 12 bases outside the gene matches. CDR3 length: 17 amino acids. The CDR3, as DNA: TGTGCCAGCAGCTTGGCCACAGGGGTCCCCCTGAGCACTGAAGCTTTCTTT. It encodes CASSLATGVPLSTEAFF.

The chain links TRBV7-2 to TRBJ1-2; D not resolved. The germline V gene has CDR1 SGHTA and CDR2 FQGNSA. The CDR3 has 13 residues. Trimming cost V 0 bases and J 6 bases, with 8 bases left between them. For the CDR3, the DNA is TGTGCCAGCAGCTTAGCCCGAGGGCATGGCTACACCTTC. Protein: CASSLARGHGYTF.

Only one count was recorded for this clone. The chain couples TRBV6-2 or TRBV6-3 to TRBJ1-1; D is undetermined. The CDR3 runs to 15 residues. The germline V gene encodes CDR1 MNHEY and CDR2 SVGEGT. Trimming removed 3 bases at V and 5 bases at J, with 16 bases between. CDR3 loop: CASSYPVRPGTEAFF. CDR3 bases: TGTGCCAGCAGTTATCCGGTACGTCCGGGTACTGAAGCTTTCTTT.